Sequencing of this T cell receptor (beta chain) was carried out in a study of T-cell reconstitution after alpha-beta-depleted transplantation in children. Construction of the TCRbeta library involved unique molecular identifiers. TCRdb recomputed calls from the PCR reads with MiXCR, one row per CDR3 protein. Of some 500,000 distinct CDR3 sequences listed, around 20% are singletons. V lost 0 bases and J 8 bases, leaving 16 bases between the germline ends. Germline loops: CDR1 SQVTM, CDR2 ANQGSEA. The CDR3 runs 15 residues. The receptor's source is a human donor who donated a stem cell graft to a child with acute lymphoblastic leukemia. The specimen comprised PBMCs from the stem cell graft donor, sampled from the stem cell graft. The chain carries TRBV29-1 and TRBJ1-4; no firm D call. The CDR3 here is CSVEDLSAWREKLFF. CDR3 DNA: TGCAGCGTTGAAGATTTATCGGCTTGGAGAGAAAAACTGTTTTTT.